This T cell receptor beta chain was identified in a study of blood T cell repertoires in COVID-19. Background on the study: Samples of COVID-19 (acute and convalescent) were obtained from the United States, Italy and Spain. Sample material is recorded as cDNA or gDNA derived from T cells, B-cell-depleted T cells, or PBMCs.

This CDR3 has 13 residues. V gave up 5 bases and J gave up 7 bases; unmatched junction bases: 1. The germline CDR1 and CDR2 sequences are SNHLY and FYNNEI. In the original analysis: Researchers report that nucleated cell counts were estimated from reference gene primer amplification. Assay: immunoSEQ multiplex PCR; the TCRdb copy retains only in-frame clones and omits some. V, J and clone size are those of that table, while D and trimming were read from the DNA. The top ten clones hold approximately 12% of a sample with approximately 210,000 clones, around 80% of them seen once. V is TRBV2 and J is TRBJ1-6; 8 bases match TRBD1. The specimen was peripheral blood. This TCR derives from a woman in her forties with acute or convalescent COVID-19. For the CDR3, the DNA is TGTGCCAGCAGTCGGGACAGGAATTCACCCCTCCACTTT. This sequence encodes CASSRDRNSPLHF.